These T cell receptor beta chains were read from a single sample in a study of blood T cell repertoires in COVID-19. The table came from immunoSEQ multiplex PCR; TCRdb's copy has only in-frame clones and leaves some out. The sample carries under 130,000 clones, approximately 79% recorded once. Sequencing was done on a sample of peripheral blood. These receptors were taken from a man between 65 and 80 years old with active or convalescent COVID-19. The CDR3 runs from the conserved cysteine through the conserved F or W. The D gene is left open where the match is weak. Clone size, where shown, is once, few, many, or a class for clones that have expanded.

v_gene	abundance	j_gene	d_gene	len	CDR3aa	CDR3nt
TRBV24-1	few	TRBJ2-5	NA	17	CATSDFGFDRPQETQYF	TGTGCCACCAGTGATTTCGGGTTCGACAGGCCTCAAGAGACCCAGTACTTC
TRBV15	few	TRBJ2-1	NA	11	CATSRGDEQFF	TGTGCCACCAGCAGAGGCGATGAGCAGTTCTTC
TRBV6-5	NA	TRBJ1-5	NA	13	CASRLGPNQPQHF	TGTGCCAGCAGACTAGGACCGAATCAGCCCCAGCATTTT
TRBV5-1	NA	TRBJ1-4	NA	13	CASSRAANEKLFF	TGCGCCAGCAGCCGCGCGGCAAATGAAAAACTGTTTTTT
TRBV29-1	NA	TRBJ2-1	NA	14	CSAEGGVAYNEQFF	TGCAGCGCCGAGGGGGGGGTTGCCTACAATGAGCAGTTCTTC
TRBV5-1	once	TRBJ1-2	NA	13	CASSPPGDWGYTF	TGCGCCAGCAGTCCCCCGGGAGATTGGGGCTACACCTTC
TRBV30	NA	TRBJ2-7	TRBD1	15	CAWSVRGTGGYEQYF	TGTGCCTGGAGTGTACGAGGAACAGGGGGGTACGAGCAGTACTTC
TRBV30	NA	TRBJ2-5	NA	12	CACRLAGETQYF	TGTGCCTGCCGCTTGGCGGGGGAGACCCAGTACTTC
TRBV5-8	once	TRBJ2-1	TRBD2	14	CASSWTSGYNEQFF	TGTGCCAGCAGCTGGACTAGCGGTTACAATGAGCAGTTCTTC
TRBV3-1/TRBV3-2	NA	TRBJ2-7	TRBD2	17	CASSQGIPTSGSYEQYF	TGTGCCAGCAGCCAAGGAATCCCGACTAGCGGCTCCTACGAGCAGTACTTC
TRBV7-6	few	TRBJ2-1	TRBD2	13	CASSNGGVNEQFF	TGTGCCAGCAGCAACGGGGGGGTAAATGAGCAGTTCTTC
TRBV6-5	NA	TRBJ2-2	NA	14	CASTLTENTGELFF	TGTGCCAGCACCCTGACAGAAAACACCGGGGAGCTGTTTTTT
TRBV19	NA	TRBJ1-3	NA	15	CASKGGRSVGNTIYF	TGTGCCAGTAAAGGGGGACGTTCGGTTGGAAACACCATATATTTT
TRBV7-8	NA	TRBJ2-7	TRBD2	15	CASSFGTSGTYEQYF	TGTGCCAGCAGCTTCGGGACTAGCGGAACCTACGAGCAGTACTTC
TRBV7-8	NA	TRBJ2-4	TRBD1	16	CASSPGTGNYKNIQYF	TGTGCCAGCAGCCCGGGGACAGGGAATTACAAAAACATTCAGTACTTC
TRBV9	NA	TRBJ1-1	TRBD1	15	CASSATGGAGTEAFF	TGTGCCAGCAGCGCTACAGGGGGCGCGGGCACTGAAGCTTTCTTT
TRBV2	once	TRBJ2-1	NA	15	CASKVGQGGFNEQFF	TGTGCCAGCAAGGTCGGGCAGGGGGGATTTAATGAGCAGTTCTTC
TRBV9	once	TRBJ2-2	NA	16	CASSVGGVSSTGELFF	TGTGCCAGCAGCGTAGGGGGAGTTAGTAGCACCGGGGAGCTGTTTTTT
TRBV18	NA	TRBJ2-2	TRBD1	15	CASSPRQGNTGELFF	TGTGCCAGCTCACCCCGACAGGGCAACACCGGGGAGCTGTTTTTT
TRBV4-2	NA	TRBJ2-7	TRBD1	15	CASSQPGQGSYEQYF	TGTGCCAGCAGCCAACCAGGACAGGGATCTTACGAGCAGTACTTC
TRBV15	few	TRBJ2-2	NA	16	CATSRDRGIGTGELFF	TGTGCCACCAGCAGAGATAGAGGGATCGGCACCGGGGAGCTGTTTTTT
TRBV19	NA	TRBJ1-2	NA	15	CASNPPGKRNDGYTF	TGTGCCAGTAATCCCCCCGGCAAGAGGAACGATGGCTACACCTTC